Shown below are 28 T cell receptor beta chains from a single sample sequenced in a study of CD8 T cells in Susac syndrome. Random hexamers were used to reverse transcribe roughly 0.5 to 1 ug of RNA. Each CDR3 protein is one row after TCRdb ran MiXCR on the immunoSEQ multiplex PCR reads. The table includes around 100,000 distinct CDR3 sequences, 95% detected once. The source material was CD8+ T cells from PBMCs. Every receptor here comes from a human donor with Susac syndrome.

V is TRBV29-1 and J is TRBJ2-1, with D perhaps TRBD1 or TRBD2 (5 bases each). With 7 bases removed from V and 8 bases from J, the gap between germline ends came to 15 bases. Germline CDR1 and CDR2: SQVTM and ANQGSEA. This CDR3 has 12 residues. CDR3 coding DNA: TGCAGCGACTTATCCGGGGCCGATGAGCAGTTCTTC. This encodes CSDLSGADEQFF.

The CDR3 nucleotides are TGTGCCAGCAGCTTCTCGGACAGTAATTCACCCCTCCACTTT. Protein: CASSFSDSNSPLHF. The chain employs TRBV9 and TRBJ1-6, with TRBD1 as a possible D gene (6 bases). CDR1 is SGDLS, CDR2 YYNGEE, per germline. Trimming took 4 bases from V and 6 from J, leaving 11 bases between them. The CDR3 covers 14 residues.

V usage is TRBV2 and J usage is TRBJ2-2; D may match TRBD1 or TRBD2 (5 bases each). Germline loops: CDR1 SNHLY, CDR2 FYNNEI. The CDR3 sequence is 14 residues long. Trimming took off 1 base at V and 6 bases at J, with 9 bases between the two ends. CDR3 in DNA: TGTGCCAGCAGTGAAGAGGTGGGACCCGGGGAGCTGTTTTTT. Translated: CASSEEVGPGELFF.

The chain employs TRBV7-9 and TRBJ2-5; no clear D gene. This CDR3 is built from 16 residues. Per the germline V gene, CDR1 is SEHNR and CDR2 is FQNEAQ (reference sequence). V dropped 5 bases and J dropped 1 base, with 17 bases sitting between them. The CDR3 DNA sequence: TGTGCCAGCAGCCCGGTCGCTCCTGAGGCCCAAGAGACCCAGTACTTC. Amino acids: CASSPVAPEAQETQYF.

The V gene is TRBV28, the J gene TRBJ2-2; 8 positions match TRBD2. CDR1 is MDHEN and CDR2 is SYDVKM in the germline V gene. The CDR3 has 15 residues. Germline trimming cut 5 bases from V and 0 bases from J; bases unmatched to any gene: 2. The CDR3 region has the DNA TGTGCCAGCAGTCCGGGACTAGCGAACACCGGGGAGCTGTTTTTT. Its protein is CASSPGLANTGELFF.

The chain has TRBV20-1 and TRBJ2-3; a weak D match, TRBD2 (6 bases). The V gene's germline CDR1 is DFQATT and CDR2 SNEGSKA (reference sequence). CDR3 length: 16 amino acids. Trimming shortened V by 1 base and J by 2 bases, and 16 bases separated the two germline ends. The CDR3 DNA is TGCAGTGCTAGAGCTTTCGGGGGAGTCCCCACAGATACGCAGTATTTT. Translated, it gives CSARAFGGVPTDTQYF.

The chain recombines TRBV18 with TRBJ1-1, with D uncertain. V was clipped by 3 bases and J by 4 bases, with 15 bases between them. Germline loops: CDR1 KGHSH, CDR2 LQKENI. This CDR3 comprises 15 residues. Here the CDR3 DNA reads TGTGCCAGCTCACCTTACCCCCACACGACCACTGAAGCTTTCTTT. Amino acid sequence: CASSPYPHTTTEAFF.

This sequence joins TRBV5-4 and TRBJ1-3, with D tentatively TRBD1 (5 bases). Between the trimmed V and J ends, which lost 2 bases and 0 bases, there was a span of 9 bases. Germline CDR1 SGHNT, CDR2 YYREEE (reference sequence). This CDR3 comprises 15 residues. CDR3 DNA sequence: TGTGCCAGCAGCTTTGGGGCCGACTCTGGAAACACCATATATTTT. It is translated as CASSFGADSGNTIYF. The full variable domain, completed using reference TRBV5-4 and TRBJ1-3, is ETGVTQSPTHLIKTRGQQVTLRCSSQSGHNTVSWYQQALGQGPQFIFQYYREEENGRGNFPPRFSGLQFPNYSSELNVNALELDDSALYLCASSFGADSGNTIYFGEGSWLTVV.

The V and J genes are TRBV5-1 and TRBJ2-7; D is unclear. Germline lookup yields CDR1 SGHRS and CDR2 YFSETQ. This CDR3 has 14 amino acids. V gave up 0 bases and J gave up 0 bases, with 7 bases separating them. The CDR3 spells CASSLEASSYEQYF. The DNA for the CDR3 is TGCGCCAGCAGCTTGGAGGCCAGCTCCTACGAGCAGTACTTC.

The chain is built from TRBV2 and TRBJ1-2; D unclear. V was trimmed by 4 bases and J by 6 bases, leaving 15 bases between them. The germline CDR1 and CDR2 sequences are SNHLY and FYNNEI. CDR3 length equals 14 residues. In DNA, the CDR3 is TGTGCCAGCAGTGGTGGAGAGAGGCTTAATGGCTACACCTTC. Protein sequence: CASSGGERLNGYTF.

The chain carries TRBV7-9 and TRBJ2-7, with D unresolved. There are 13 residues in the CDR3. Trimming cost V 1 base and J 5 bases, with 9 bases left between them. Germline V gene data show CDR1 as SEHNR and CDR2 as FQNEAQ (reference sequence). CDR3 DNA sequence: TGTGCCAGCAGCTTAGGGGGAAACAACGAGCAGTACTTC. This codes for CASSLGGNNEQYF.

V and J are TRBV28 and TRBJ2-7, with 10 bases that match TRBD2. After removal of 3 bases from V and 3 bases from J, the junction contained 11 bases not matched to a gene. The CDR3 extends over 17 amino acids. Germline CDR1 is MDHEN and CDR2 is SYDVKM. The CDR3: CASSLTPLSSGSYEQYF. CDR3 nucleotide sequence: TGTGCCAGCAGTTTGACCCCCCTTTCTAGCGGGAGCTACGAGCAGTACTTC. The full variable domain, with the rest looked up from reference TRBV28 and TRBJ2-7, is DVKVTQSSRYLVKRTGEKVFLECVQDMDHENMFWYRQDPGLGLRLIYFSYDVKMKEKGDIPEGYSVSREKKERFSLILESASTNQTSMYLCASSLTPLSSGSYEQYFGPGTRLTVT.

The CDR3 DNA sequence: TGTGCCGTCGGGACCCCGATCGGCACCGGGGAGCTGTTTTTT. Translation: CAVGTPIGTGELFF. The V call is TRBV10-3, the J call TRBJ2-2, with D perhaps matching TRBD1 or TRBD2 (5 bases each). The germline V gene encodes CDR1 ENHRY and CDR2 SYGVKD. The CDR3 loop spans 14 amino acids. The V end was cut by 11 bases, the J end by 4 bases, with 17 bases between.

This clonotype was counted a single time. The chain uses TRBV12-3 or TRBV12-4 and TRBJ1-2; 7 bases are a match to TRBD1. The CDR3 consists of 14 residues. V lost 5 bases, J lost 6 bases, and 9 bases stayed unmatched. CDR3 nucleotides: TGTGCCAGCAGTGCCACCGCGGGACAGCATGGCTACACCTTC. It encodes CASSATAGQHGYTF.

In nucleotides, the CDR3 is TGCGCCAGCAGCCGATCGGGGATCTACTACAATGAGCAGTTCTTC. It yields the protein CASSRSGIYYNEQFF. The chain employs TRBV4-1 and TRBJ2-1; D might be TRBD2 (5 bases). CDR3 size: 15 residues. Trimming removed 4 bases from V and 3 bases from J, with 13 bases in between. The germline CDR1 and CDR2 sequences are MGHRA and YSYEKL.

The chain couples TRBV21-1 to TRBJ2-5; TRBD2 is taken as the D call from the table, unchecked against the DNA. TRBV21-1 constitutes a pseudogene. The CDR3 is made up of 11 amino acids. The CDR3, as DNA: TGTGCCAGACCTCGGAGGGAGACCCAGTACTTC. Amino acids: CARPRRETQYF.

This sequence joins TRBV19 and TRBJ2-7; D is perhaps TRBD1 (6 bases). The CDR3 has 14 amino acids. V gave up 6 bases and J gave up 3 bases, with 15 bases separating them. In germline, CDR1 is LNHDA, CDR2 SQIVND (reference sequence). The CDR3 loop reads CASRKQGDSYEQYF. The CDR3 bases are TGTGCCAGTAGGAAACAGGGTGATAGCTACGAGCAGTACTTC.

In its sample, this clonotype was seen a few times. CDR3 in DNA: TGCAGTGCCAGGTGGGCGAATGGCAATCAGCCCCAGCATTTT. It codes for CSARWANGNQPQHF. The chain links TRBV20-1 to TRBJ1-5; D ambiguous. The length of the CDR3 is 14 residues. V shed 6 bases and J shed 2 bases, with 14 bases lying between them. Per germline, CDR1 DFQATT and CDR2 SNEGSKA (reference sequence).

The rearrangement links TRBV12-3 or TRBV12-4 to TRBJ1-5; tentative D call: TRBD1 (5 bases). The CDR3 length is 14 residues. V lost 0 bases, J lost 7 bases, and 10 bases lay in between. The CDR3 sequence: CASSLARGGQPQHF. In DNA, the CDR3 is TGTGCCAGCAGTTTAGCCCGTGGGGGGCAGCCCCAGCATTTT.

The genes are TRBV4-1 and TRBJ2-4; D might be TRBD1 or TRBD2, each matching 5 bases. V was cut by 6 bases and J by 10 bases, with 13 bases left in between. The V gene's germline CDR1 is MGHRA and CDR2 YSYEKL. CDR3 length: 12 amino acids. The chain's CDR3 is CASSPVGGIQYF. The DNA for the CDR3 is TGCGCCAGCAGTCCCGTTGGGGGAATTCAGTACTTC.

The chain links TRBV4-2 to TRBJ2-3; D gene unclear. V shed 0 bases and J shed 2 bases, with 9 bases lying between them. The CDR3 contains 15 residues. Germline assignment: CDR1 LGHNA and CDR2 YNFKEQ. The CDR3 here is CASSQEGPYTDTQYF. The CDR3 nucleotides read TGTGCCAGCAGCCAAGAAGGGCCTTACACAGATACGCAGTATTTT.

The chain combines TRBV29-1 with TRBJ2-3, with 10 positions matching TRBD2. Germline V gene data show CDR1 as SQVTM and CDR2 as ANQGSEA. Trimming cost V 6 bases and J 6 bases; bases outside gene matches: 9. The CDR3 loop spans 14 amino acids. CDR3 coding DNA: TGCAGCGTCGACCCAGCGGGAGGGGTTGATACGCAGTATTTT. This translates into CSVDPAGGVDTQYF.

This clonotype was recorded only once. The J gene is TRBJ2-7, the V gene TRBV4-1; D uncertain. V dropped 3 bases and J dropped 3 bases, with 6 bases sitting between them. CDR3 length: 12 amino acids. Germline lookup yields CDR1 MGHRA and CDR2 YSYEKL. CDR3 in amino acids: CASSHADYEQYF. The CDR3 DNA sequence: TGCGCCAGCAGCCACGCCGACTACGAGCAGTACTTC.

V gene TRBV3-1 combines with J gene TRBJ2-1; 8 bases line up with TRBD1. V shed 10 bases and J 4 bases; nucleotides not matched to a gene: 6. CDR3 length: 13 residues. CDR1 and CDR2 from the germline V gene are LGHDT and YNNKEL (reference sequence). CDR3 residues: CATGQGAYNEQFF. The CDR3 DNA is TGTGCCACAGGACAGGGAGCATACAATGAGCAGTTCTTC.

This clonotype was seen just once. The chain uses TRBV3-1 and TRBJ2-7, with D possibly being TRBD2 (5 bases). Trimming removed 0 bases from V and 5 bases from J, with 11 bases in between. CDR1 and CDR2 from the germline V gene are LGHDT and YNNKEL (reference sequence). There are 14 residues in the CDR3. The CDR3 protein is CASSQDRRGHEQYF. CDR3 coding DNA: TGTGCCAGCAGCCAAGATCGTAGAGGGCACGAGCAGTACTTC.

This clonotype was seen only once. The rearrangement uses TRBV24-1 and TRBJ2-7, with D possibly matching TRBD2 (5 bases). This CDR3 is 13 amino acids long. Trimming took 8 bases from V and 5 from J, leaving 15 bases between them. The germline gives CDR1 KGHDR, CDR2 SFDVKD. CDR3 nucleotides: TGTGCCACCATGTCCGGGGAGACCCACGAGCAGTACTTC. It specifies CATMSGETHEQYF.

This chain joins TRBV20-1 and TRBJ2-5; weak D call: TRBD2 (5 bases). CDR3 length: 15 residues. Germline CDR1 and CDR2: DFQATT and SNEGSKA (reference sequence). V dropped 0 bases and J dropped 5 bases, with 16 bases sitting between them. The CDR3 sequence is CSARDRRLVAETQYF. CDR3 coding DNA: TGCAGTGCTAGAGATCGTCGGCTAGTAGCGGAGACCCAGTACTTC.

The chain recombines TRBV19 with TRBJ1-1; D not resolved. Germline V gene sequence: CDR1 LNHDA, CDR2 SQIVND (reference sequence). The V gene lost 0 bases and the J gene lost 0 bases, with 8 bases spanning the gap. The CDR3 is 15 residues long. The CDR3 reads CASSIDLGLNTEAFF. The CDR3 bases are TGTGCCAGTAGTATAGATTTGGGCCTGAACACTGAAGCTTTCTTT. Full variable domain (missing parts from reference TRBV19 and TRBJ1-1): DGGITQSPKYLFRKEGQNVTLSCEQNLNHDAMYWYRQDPGQGLRLIYYSQIVNDFQKGDIAEGYSVSREKKESFPLTVTSAQKNPTAFYLCASSIDLGLNTEAFFGQGTRLTVV.